The present TCR beta chain was sequenced within a study of PD-1 blockade in classical Hodgkin lymphoma. At the level of the study: Administration of nivolumab to patients was at 3 mg/kg intravenously every 2 weeks.

The study, taken as a whole, reports: Repertoires differed for reasons still undefined, possibly disease activity or prior therapy. Later analyses included only patients treated at least 1 year post-ASCT. Researchers reported that CD4+ TCR diversity, though not CD8+, rose significantly by C4D1.

The sample's time point: cycle 4 day 1 (C4D1), after five to seven weeks of nivolumab. All trial patients relapsed after autologous stem cell transplantation. Remarks on this clone: Its antigen is not identified.

Produced via immunoSEQ multiplex PCR; TCRdb's table is partial and in-frame only. The sample lists tens of thousands of clones, 90% occurring once. Germline CDR1 MNHNS, CDR2 SASEGT. J was trimmed by 0 bases and V by 8 bases; bases with no gene match: 3. CDR3 size: 14 residues. The V call is TRBV6-1, the J call TRBJ2-3, with 9 bases that match TRBD1. This clonotype was sampled from a human donor with classical Hodgkin lymphoma. Sequencing used peripheral blood mononuclear cells (PBMCs), obtained before the fourth cycle of nivolumab. The CDR3: CASWDRESTDTQYF. The CDR3 DNA is TGTGCCAGCTGGGACAGGGAAAGCACAGATACGCAGTATTTT.